Listed here are 7 T cell receptor beta chains from one sample, sequenced in a study of CD8 T cells in ankylosing spondylitis. One entry per CDR3 protein results from TCRdb running MiXCR on the 5' RACE reads. The table shows about 160,000 distinct CDR3 sequences, with around 20% occurring only once. The sample comprised blood, either unsorted or a sorted T cell fraction (not recorded which). These receptors all come from a male donor with ankylosing spondylitis or in good health (not recorded which).

This clonotype occurred many times. The rearrangement joins TRBV12-3 or TRBV12-4 to TRBJ1-3, with D possibly being TRBD1 (5 bases). The V end was cut by 6 bases, the J end by 9 bases, with 21 bases between. This CDR3 region has 15 residues. CDR3 in DNA: TGTGCCAGCAGGTCCATTGGGACCGTTGAAGGCACCATATATTTT. It specifies CASRSIGTVEGTIYF.

Comment on this clonotype: A much larger clone lies one base from this, so it may be a read error. V usage is TRBV13 and J usage is TRBJ2-2; D is perhaps TRBD2 (5 bases). Germline CDR1 is PRHDT and CDR2 is FYEKMQ (reference sequence). This CDR3 contains 12 residues. CDR3 loop: CAISRRVGELFF. CDR3 nucleotides: TGTGCCATCAGCAGGCGGGTCGGGGAGCTGTTTTTT.

J is TRBJ2-2 and V is TRBV5-1; D may be TRBD2 (5 bases). CDR1 and CDR2 from the germline V gene are SGHRS and YFSETQ. The CDR3 contains 15 residues. V lost 4 bases, J lost 5 bases, and 15 bases lay in between. CDR3 nucleotides: TGCGCCAGCAGCCCGGAGGTTTTTAGAACCGGGGAGCTGTTTTTT. This translates into CASSPEVFRTGELFF.

This chain uses TRBV20-1 with TRBJ2-7, with D maybe TRBD2 (6 bases). The CDR3 loop spans 13 amino acids. The V gene lost 5 bases and the J gene lost 3 bases, with 14 bases spanning the gap. CDR1 DFQATT and CDR2 SNEGSKA come from the germline V gene (reference sequence). CDR3 loop: CSARPGASYEQYF. The CDR3 nucleotides are TGCAGTGCTCGTCCGGGAGCAAGCTACGAGCAGTACTTC.

This clonotype was detected many times. The genes are TRBV12-3 or TRBV12-4 and TRBJ2-1; 9 bases agree with TRBD1. The V and J ends lost 5 bases and 2 bases, in that order; junction bases with no gene match: 4. The CDR3 has 15 amino acids. This CDR3 is CASSGGQGPYNEQFF. CDR3 sequence (DNA): TGTGCCAGCAGTGGGGGACAGGGTCCCTACAATGAGCAGTTCTTC.

The chain carries TRBV6-5 and TRBJ2-4; TRBD2 is a possible D gene (7 bases). The CDR3 has 17 residues. The germline V gene encodes CDR1 MNHEY and CDR2 SVGAGI. Trimming stripped 0 bases from V and 1 base from J, with 13 bases between. The CDR3 nucleotides read TGTGCCAGCAGTTACTCGGGGGGGCCAATGGCCAAAAACATTCAGTACTTC. This codes for CASSYSGGPMAKNIQYF.

In this sample, this clonotype turned up a few times. The chain's CDR3 is CAIGAGETQYF. Written as DNA, the CDR3 is TGTGCCATCGGGGCTGGAGAGACCCAGTACTTC. The chain carries TRBV10-3 and TRBJ2-5, with a tentative D call TRBD1 (5 bases). V dropped 8 bases and J dropped 4 bases, with 8 bases sitting between them. Germline lookup yields CDR1 ENHRY and CDR2 SYGVKD. CDR3 length: 11 residues.